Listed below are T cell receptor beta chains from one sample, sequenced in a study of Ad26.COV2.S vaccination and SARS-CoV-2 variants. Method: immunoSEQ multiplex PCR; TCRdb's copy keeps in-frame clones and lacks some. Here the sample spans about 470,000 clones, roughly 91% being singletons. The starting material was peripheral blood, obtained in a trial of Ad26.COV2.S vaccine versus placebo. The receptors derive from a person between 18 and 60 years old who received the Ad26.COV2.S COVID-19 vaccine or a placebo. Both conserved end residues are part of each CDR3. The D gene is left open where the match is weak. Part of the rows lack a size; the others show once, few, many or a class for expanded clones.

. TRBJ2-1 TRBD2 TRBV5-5 CASSLAGGRDEQFF TGTGCCAGCAGCTTGGCGGGAGGACGGGATGAGCAGTTCTTC
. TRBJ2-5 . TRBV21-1 CASSPGASGRSQETQYF TGTGCCAGCAGCCCAGGGGCTAGCGGGAGATCCCAAGAGACCCAGTACTTC
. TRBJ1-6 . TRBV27 CASRLREPRNSPLHF TGTGCCAGCAGGCTCCGGGAACCCAGAAATTCACCCCTCCACTTT
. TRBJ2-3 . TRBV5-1 CASSWIAATDTQYF TGCGCCAGCAGCTGGATAGCGGCCACAGATACGCAGTATTTT
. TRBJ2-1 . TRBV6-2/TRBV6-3 CASSPAIGEVNEQFF TGTGCCAGCAGTCCCGCTATTGGGGAGGTAAATGAGCAGTTCTTC
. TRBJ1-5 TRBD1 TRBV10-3 CAISETGGNNQPQHF TGTGCCATCAGTGAGACAGGGGGCAACAATCAGCCCCAGCATTTT
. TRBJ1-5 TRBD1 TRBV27 CASSNYRGNQPQHF TGTGCCAGCAGCAACTACAGGGGTAATCAGCCCCAGCATTTT
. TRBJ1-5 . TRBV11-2 CASSFLASGRQPQHF TGTGCCAGCAGCTTTCTGGCGTCAGGGAGGCAGCCCCAGCATTTT
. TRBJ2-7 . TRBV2 CASTSLSSYEQYF TGTGCCAGCACTTCTCTTAGCTCCTACGAGCAGTACTTC
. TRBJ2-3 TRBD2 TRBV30 CAWSPGLAGTDTQYF TGTGCCTGGAGTCCGGGACTAGCGGGCACAGATACGCAGTATTTT
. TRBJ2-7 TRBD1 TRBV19 CASSQGANEQYF TGTGCCAGCTCACAGGGGGCGAATGAGCAGTACTTC
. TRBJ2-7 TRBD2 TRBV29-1 CSASGGYEQYF TGCAGCGCCTCCGGGGGGTACGAGCAGTACTTC
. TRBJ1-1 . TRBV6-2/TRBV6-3 CASSRAANTEAFF TGTGCCAGCAGTCGGGCAGCTAACACTGAAGCTTTCTTT
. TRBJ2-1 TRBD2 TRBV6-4 CASSFSGRISDEQFF TGTGCCAGCAGTTTTAGCGGGAGAATCAGCGATGAGCAGTTCTTC
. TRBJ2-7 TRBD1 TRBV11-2 CASSLTGTGNFYEQYF TGTGCCAGCAGCCTCACCGGGACAGGGAATTTCTACGAGCAGTACTTC
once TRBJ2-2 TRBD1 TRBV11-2 CASRPGTDLSGELFF TGTGCCAGCAGACCGGGGACAGATCTCTCCGGGGAGCTGTTTTTT
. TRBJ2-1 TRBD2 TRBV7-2 CASSLAGTTYNEQFF TGTGCCAGCAGCCTAGCGGGAACCACTTACAATGAGCAGTTCTTC
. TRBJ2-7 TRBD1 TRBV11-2 CASSSTGHPDEQYF TGTGCCAGCAGCTCGACAGGGCACCCCGACGAGCAGTACTTC
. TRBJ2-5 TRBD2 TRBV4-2 CASSQYQASGQETQYF TGTGCCAGCAGCCAGTACCAGGCTAGCGGACAAGAGACCCAGTACTTC
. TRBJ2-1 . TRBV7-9 CASSIRLEQFF TGTGCCAGCAGCATTCGACTAGAGCAGTTCTTC
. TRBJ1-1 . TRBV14 CASSPRSAGAFF TGTGCCAGCAGCCCGCGCAGCGCCGGAGCTTTCTTT
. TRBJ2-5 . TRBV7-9 CASSGGSWTGGETQYF TGTGCCAGCAGCGGCGGCTCCTGGACAGGAGGGGAGACCCAGTACTTC
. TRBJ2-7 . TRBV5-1 CASSLAGNEQYF TGCGCCAGCAGCTTGGCCGGGAACGAGCAGTACTTC
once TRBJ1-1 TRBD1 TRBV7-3 CASSRDRGTEAFF TGTGCCAGCAGCCGGGACAGGGGCACTGAAGCTTTCTTT
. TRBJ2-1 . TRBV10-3 CAISEMRDNEQFF TGTGCCATCAGTGAGATGAGAGACAATGAGCAGTTCTTC
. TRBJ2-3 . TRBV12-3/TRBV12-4 CASSLPGTDTQYF TGTGCCAGCAGTTTACCAGGGACAGATACGCAGTATTTT
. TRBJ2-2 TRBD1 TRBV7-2 CASSLAPQGVGELFF TGTGCCAGCAGCTTAGCTCCCCAGGGGGTCGGGGAGCTGTTTTTT
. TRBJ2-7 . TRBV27 CASMGSYEQYF TGTGCCAGCATGGGTTCCTACGAGCAGTACTTC
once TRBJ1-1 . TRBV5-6 CASSLVTVRYTEAFF TGTGCCAGCAGCTTGGTGACAGTTCGGTATACTGAAGCTTTCTTT
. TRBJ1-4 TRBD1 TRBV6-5 CASSQQGATNEKLFF TGTGCCAGCAGTCAACAGGGGGCGACTAATGAAAAACTGTTTTTT
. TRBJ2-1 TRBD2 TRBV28 CASKGGWSYNEQFF TGTGCCAGCAAGGGAGGGTGGTCCTACAATGAGCAGTTCTTC
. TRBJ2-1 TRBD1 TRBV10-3 CAISEPGQGSYNEQFF TGTGCCATCAGTGAGCCGGGACAGGGATCGTACAATGAGCAGTTCTTC
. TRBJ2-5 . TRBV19 CASRRAAFETQYF TGTGCCAGTAGAAGGGCCGCCTTCGAGACCCAGTACTTC
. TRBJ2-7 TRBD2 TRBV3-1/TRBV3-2 CASSLRGRSSYEQYF TGTGCCAGCAGTCTCCGCGGGAGGTCCTCCTACGAGCAGTACTTC
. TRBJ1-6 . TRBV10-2 CASSVQGHGSPLHF TGCGCCAGCAGTGTTCAGGGGCACGGTTCACCCCTCCACTTT
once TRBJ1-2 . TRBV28 CASSFHRDPPYGYTF TGTGCCAGCAGTTTCCACCGGGACCCACCCTATGGCTACACCTTC
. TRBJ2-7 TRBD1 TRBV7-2 CASSSEQGADEQYF TGTGCCAGCAGCTCCGAACAGGGGGCGGACGAGCAGTACTTC
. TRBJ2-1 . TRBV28 CASSLPGEQFF TGTGCCAGCAGTTTGCCGGGGGAGCAGTTCTTC
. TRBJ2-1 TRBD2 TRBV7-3 CASSTSPGLAGGGKYNEQFF TGTGCCAGCAGCACCTCGCCGGGACTAGCGGGAGGGGGCAAATACAATGAGCAGTTCTTC
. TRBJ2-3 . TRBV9 CASSVRGLGRSTDTQYF TGTGCCAGCAGCGTACGGGGGTTGGGCAGGAGCACAGATACGCAGTATTTT
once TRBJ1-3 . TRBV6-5 CASSLDRNSGNTIYF TGTGCCAGCAGTTTGGACAGAAACTCTGGAAACACCATATATTTT
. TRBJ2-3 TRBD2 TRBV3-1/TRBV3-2 CASSQERLAGGDTQYF TGTGCCAGCAGCCAAGAACGGCTAGCGGGGGGGGATACGCAGTATTTT
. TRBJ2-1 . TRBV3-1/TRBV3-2 CASSQDGAGGSYNEQFF TGTGCCAGCAGCCAAGATGGGGCTGGAGGGAGCTACAATGAGCAGTTCTTC
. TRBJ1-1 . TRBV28 CASSLVLNTEAFF TGTGCCAGCAGTTTAGTGCTAAACACTGAAGCTTTCTTT
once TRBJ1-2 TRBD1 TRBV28 CASRLTGGGYTF TGTGCCAGCAGGCTAACAGGGGGTGGCTACACCTTC
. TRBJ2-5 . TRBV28 CASSPDYQETQYF TGTGCCAGCAGCCCCGACTATCAAGAGACCCAGTACTTC
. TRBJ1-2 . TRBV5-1 CASSFSYDYGYTF TGCGCCAGCAGCTTTAGCTACGACTATGGCTACACCTTC
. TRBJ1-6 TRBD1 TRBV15 CATSEGTGSSYNSPLHF TGTGCCACCAGCGAGGGGACAGGGAGCTCCTATAATTCACCCCTCCACTTT
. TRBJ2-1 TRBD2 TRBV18 CASSPVSRTSGMNEQFF TGTGCCAGCTCACCAGTTTCCCGGACTAGCGGGATGAATGAGCAGTTCTTC
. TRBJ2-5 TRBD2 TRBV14 CASSQVGLALETQYF TGTGCCAGCAGCCAAGTGGGACTAGCTTTGGAGACCCAGTACTTC
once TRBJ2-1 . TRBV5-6 CASSIGLTRSYNEQFF TGTGCCAGCAGCATAGGACTGACGAGATCCTACAATGAGCAGTTCTTC
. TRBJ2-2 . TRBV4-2 CASSQEPGLDTGELFF TGTGCCAGCAGCCAAGAGCCGGGACTGGACACCGGGGAGCTGTTTTTT